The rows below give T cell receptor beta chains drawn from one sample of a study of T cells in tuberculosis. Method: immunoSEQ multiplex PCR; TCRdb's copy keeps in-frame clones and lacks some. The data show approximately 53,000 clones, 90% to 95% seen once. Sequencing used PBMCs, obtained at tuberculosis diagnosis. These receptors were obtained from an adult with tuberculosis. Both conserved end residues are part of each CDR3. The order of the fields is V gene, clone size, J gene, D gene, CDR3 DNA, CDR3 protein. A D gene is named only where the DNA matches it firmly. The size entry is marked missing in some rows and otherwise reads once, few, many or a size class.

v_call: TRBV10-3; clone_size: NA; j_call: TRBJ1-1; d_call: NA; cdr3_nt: TGTGCCATCAGTGAAACAGACCATACGAACACTGAAGCTTTCTTT; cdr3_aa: CAISETDHTNTEAFF
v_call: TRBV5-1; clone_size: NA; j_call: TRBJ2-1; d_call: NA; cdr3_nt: TGCGCCAGCAGCCGGTTCCGGCTTGGAGAATCCTACAATGAGCAGTTCTTC; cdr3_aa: CASSRFRLGESYNEQFF
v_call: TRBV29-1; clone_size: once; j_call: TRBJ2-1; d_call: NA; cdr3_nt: TGCAGCGTTTGGTCGCGAGTGTACAATGAGCAGTTCTTC; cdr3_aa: CSVWSRVYNEQFF
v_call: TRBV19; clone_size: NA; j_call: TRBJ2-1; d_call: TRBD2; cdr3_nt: TGTGCCAGTAGTATACCACTAGCGGGAGGGCCATATGAGCAGTTCTTC; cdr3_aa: CASSIPLAGGPYEQFF
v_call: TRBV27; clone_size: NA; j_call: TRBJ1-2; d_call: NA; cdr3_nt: TGTGCCAGCAGTAGCGCATCGGGACAAGGTGGCTACACCTTC; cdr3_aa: CASSSASGQGGYTF
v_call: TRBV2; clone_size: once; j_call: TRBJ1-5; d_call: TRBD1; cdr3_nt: TGTGCCAGCAGTGGACCAGGGGGCAGCAATCAGCCCCAGCATTTT; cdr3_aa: CASSGPGGSNQPQHF
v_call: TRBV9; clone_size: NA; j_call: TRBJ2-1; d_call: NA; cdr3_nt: TGTGCCAGCAGTTTGAGAGGAGTCGATGAGCAGTTCTTC; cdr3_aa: CASSLRGVDEQFF
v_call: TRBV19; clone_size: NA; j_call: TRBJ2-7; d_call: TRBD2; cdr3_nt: TGTGCCAGTAGGGGTAGCGGGACACCTCCCTACGAGCAGTACTTC; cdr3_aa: CASRGSGTPPYEQYF
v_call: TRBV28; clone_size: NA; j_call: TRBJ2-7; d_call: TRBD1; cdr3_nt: TGTGCCAGCAGCAGGGACAGGGCCTACGAGCAGTACTTC; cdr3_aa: CASSRDRAYEQYF
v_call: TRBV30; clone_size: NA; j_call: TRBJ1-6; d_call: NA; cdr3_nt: TGTGCCTGGAGTGTACTCACGGATTCACCCCTCCACTTT; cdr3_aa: CAWSVLTDSPLHF
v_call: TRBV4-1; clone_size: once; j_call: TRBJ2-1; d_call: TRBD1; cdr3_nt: TGCGCCAGCAGCACCCGGGACAGGCTAAATGAGCAGTTCTTC; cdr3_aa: CASSTRDRLNEQFF
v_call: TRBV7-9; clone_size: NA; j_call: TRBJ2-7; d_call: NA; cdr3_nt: TGTGCCAGCAGCTTAGTAAAACAGATCGACTCCTACGAGCAGTACTTC; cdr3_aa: CASSLVKQIDSYEQYF
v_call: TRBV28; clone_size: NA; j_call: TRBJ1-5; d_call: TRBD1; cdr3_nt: TGTGCCAGCAGGAATGACAGGGGGCACAATCAGCCCCAGCATTTT; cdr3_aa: CASRNDRGHNQPQHF
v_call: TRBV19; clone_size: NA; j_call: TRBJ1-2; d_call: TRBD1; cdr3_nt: TGTGCCAGTAGTTTAGGACAGGCTAACTATGGCTACACCTTC; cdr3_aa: CASSLGQANYGYTF
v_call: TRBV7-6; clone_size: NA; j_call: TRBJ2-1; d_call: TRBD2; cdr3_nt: TGTGCCAGCAGCATTAGCGGGGGAGGGGGTAATGAGCAGTTCTTC; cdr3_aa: CASSISGGGGNEQFF
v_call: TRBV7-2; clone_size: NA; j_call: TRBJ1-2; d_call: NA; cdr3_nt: TGTGCCAGCAGTAAACATTTGCGGACGGGACTGTCCTATGGCTACACCTTC; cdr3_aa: CASSKHLRTGLSYGYTF
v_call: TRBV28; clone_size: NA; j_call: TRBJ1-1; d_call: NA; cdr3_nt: TGTGCCAGCAGATCCCCGGGTCTCGAAGCTTTCTTT; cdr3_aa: CASRSPGLEAFF
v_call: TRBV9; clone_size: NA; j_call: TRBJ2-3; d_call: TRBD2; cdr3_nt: TGTGCCAGCAGCGTAGGAGCGGGAGGAGGAGATACGCAGTATTTT; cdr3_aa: CASSVGAGGGDTQYF
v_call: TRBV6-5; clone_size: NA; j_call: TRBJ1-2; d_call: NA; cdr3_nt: TGTGCCAGCAGTTACTCCTTGGGCCTCTATGGCTACACCTTC; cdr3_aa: CASSYSLGLYGYTF
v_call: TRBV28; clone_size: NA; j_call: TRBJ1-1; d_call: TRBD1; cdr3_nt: TGTGCCAGCAGTGAGCAGGGACAGATGAACACTGAAGCTTTCTTT; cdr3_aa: CASSEQGQMNTEAFF
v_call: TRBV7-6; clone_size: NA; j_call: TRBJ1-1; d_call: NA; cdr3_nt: TGTGCCAGCAGCTTAAGCGTGAACACTGAAGCTTTCTTT; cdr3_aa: CASSLSVNTEAFF
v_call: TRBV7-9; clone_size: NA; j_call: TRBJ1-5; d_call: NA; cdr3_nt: TGTGCCAGCAGTTATCAGACAGACAATCAGCCCCAGCATTTT; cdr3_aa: CASSYQTDNQPQHF
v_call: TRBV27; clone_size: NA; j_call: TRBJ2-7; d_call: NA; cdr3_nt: TGTGCCAGCAGCCGAGGGTTTTCAGAGGGCTACGAGCAGTACTTC; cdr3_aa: CASSRGFSEGYEQYF
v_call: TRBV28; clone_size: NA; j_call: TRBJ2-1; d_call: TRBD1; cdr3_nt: TGTGCCAGCAGCCTGGGACAGGGCAGATACAATGAGCAGTTCTTC; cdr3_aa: CASSLGQGRYNEQFF
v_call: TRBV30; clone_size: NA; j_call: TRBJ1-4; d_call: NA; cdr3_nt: TGTGCCTGGGGGCAGAATGAAAAACTGTTTTTT; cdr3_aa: CAWGQNEKLFF
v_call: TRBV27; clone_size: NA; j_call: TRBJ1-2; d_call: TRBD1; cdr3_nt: TGTGCCAGCCGCATTTTTACAGACAGGGGTCATAACTATGGCTACACCTTC; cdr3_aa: CASRIFTDRGHNYGYTF
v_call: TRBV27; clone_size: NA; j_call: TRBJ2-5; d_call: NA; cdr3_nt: TGTGCCAGCAGTTTAAGTTCGGCAGGGTGGGGAGAGACCCAGTACTTC; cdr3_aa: CASSLSSAGWGETQYF
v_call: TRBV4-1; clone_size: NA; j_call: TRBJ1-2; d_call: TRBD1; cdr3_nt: TGCGCCAGCAGCCAAGACAGGGGGCTGGGGGGCTACACCTTC; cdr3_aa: CASSQDRGLGGYTF